Here is one T cell receptor (beta chain) with its context. Its cognate antigen is unknown. The record originates from a study of beta chain features in type 1 diabetes. The study, taken as a whole, reports: Among patients with Type 1 diabetes, TCRB CDR3s were moderately but significantly shorter in every one of the four CD4+ subsets. Sequencing used cDNA, and cells with high TCR expression could therefore be over-represented. Within patients, naive, central memory and Treg TCRB repertoires seemed more similar than within healthy donors.

Every bit of the isolated RNA underwent reverse transcription, so sequencing read expressed TCRB transcripts. Generated by immunoSEQ multiplex PCR, the TCRdb table keeps only in-frame clones and is missing some. The sample contains around 160,000 clones, roughly 60% of which appear only once. Germline V CDR1 and CDR2: MNHNY, SVGAGI (reference sequence). The CDR3 runs to 12 residues. The ends were cut back, 6 bases at V and 5 bases at J, with 8 bases in the middle. This receptor was taken from a man aged 25-40 years with type 1 diabetes. Sequencing input: naive CD4+ T cells from blood. The chain is built from TRBV6-6 and TRBJ1-5; no reliable D call. The CDR3 DNA reads as TGTGCCAGCAGCCAGTCAGATCAGCCCCAGCATTTT. It translates to CASSQSDQPQHF.